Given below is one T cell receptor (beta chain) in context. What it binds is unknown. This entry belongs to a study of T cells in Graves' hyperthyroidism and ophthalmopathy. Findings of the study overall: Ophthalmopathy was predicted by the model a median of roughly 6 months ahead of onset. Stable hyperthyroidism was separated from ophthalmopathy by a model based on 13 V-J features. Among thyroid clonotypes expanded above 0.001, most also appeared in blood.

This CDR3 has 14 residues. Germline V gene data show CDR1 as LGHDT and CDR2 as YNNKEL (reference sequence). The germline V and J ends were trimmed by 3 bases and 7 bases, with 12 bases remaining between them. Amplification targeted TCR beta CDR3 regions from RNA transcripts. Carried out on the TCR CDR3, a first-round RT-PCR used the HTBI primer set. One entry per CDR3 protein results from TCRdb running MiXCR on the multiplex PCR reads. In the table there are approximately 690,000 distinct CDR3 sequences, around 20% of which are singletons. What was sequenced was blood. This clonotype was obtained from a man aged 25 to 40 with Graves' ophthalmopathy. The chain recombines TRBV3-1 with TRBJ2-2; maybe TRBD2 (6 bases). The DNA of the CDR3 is TGTGCCAGCAGCCAGAGCGGGCCTGTCGGGGAGCTGTTTTTT. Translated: CASSQSGPVGELFF.